This entry is about one T cell receptor (beta chain). The antigen remains unidentified. The sample originates from a study of cytomegalovirus exposure and HLA in healthy donors. This CDR3 has 14 residues. CDR1 and CDR2 (germline): SGHTA, FQGNSA. V was shortened by 1 base and J by 0 bases, with 6 bases between the two germline ends. Study-level points and caveats: According to the study, roughly 160 TCR beta chains were cytomegalovirus-associated.

It was with 60 Vbeta and 13 Jbeta primers that the PCR ran. Sequencing was performed with immunoSEQ multiplex PCR; in TCRdb, only in-frame clones are kept and a portion is missing. Of under 150,000 clones listed, 65% to 85% are singletons. This TCR derives from a middle-aged man in good health and CMV-seronegative. Sequenced sample: PBMCs. V gene TRBV7-2 combines with J gene TRBJ2-5; D unclear. The CDR3 DNA is TGTGCCAGCAGCTTAGACCGGTACCAAGAGACCCAGTACTTC. It is translated as CASSLDRYQETQYF.